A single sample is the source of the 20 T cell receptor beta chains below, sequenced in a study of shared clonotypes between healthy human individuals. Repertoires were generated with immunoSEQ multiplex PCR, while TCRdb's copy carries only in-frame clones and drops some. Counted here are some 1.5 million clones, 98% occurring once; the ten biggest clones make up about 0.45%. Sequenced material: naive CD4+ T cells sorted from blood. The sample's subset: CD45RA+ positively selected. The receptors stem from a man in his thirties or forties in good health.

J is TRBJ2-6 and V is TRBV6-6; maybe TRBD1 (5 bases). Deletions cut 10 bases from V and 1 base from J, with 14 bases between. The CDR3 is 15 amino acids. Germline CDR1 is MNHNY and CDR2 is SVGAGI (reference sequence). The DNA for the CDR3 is TGTGCCACCAGCCAACAGGCGTCTGGGGCCAACGTCCTGACTTTC. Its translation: CATSQQASGANVLTF.

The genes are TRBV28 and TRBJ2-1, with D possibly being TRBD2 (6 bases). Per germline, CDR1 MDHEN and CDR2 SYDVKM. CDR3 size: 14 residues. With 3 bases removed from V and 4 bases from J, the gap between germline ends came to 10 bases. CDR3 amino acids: CASSLGLIYNEQFF. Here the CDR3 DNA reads TGTGCCAGCAGTTTGGGACTGATATACAATGAGCAGTTCTTC.

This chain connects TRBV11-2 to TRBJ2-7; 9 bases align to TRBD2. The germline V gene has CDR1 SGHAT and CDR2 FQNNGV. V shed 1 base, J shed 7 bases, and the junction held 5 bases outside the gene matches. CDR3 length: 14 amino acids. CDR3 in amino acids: CASSLVAGEIEQYF. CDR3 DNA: TGTGCCAGCAGCTTAGTAGCGGGAGAGATAGAGCAGTACTTC.

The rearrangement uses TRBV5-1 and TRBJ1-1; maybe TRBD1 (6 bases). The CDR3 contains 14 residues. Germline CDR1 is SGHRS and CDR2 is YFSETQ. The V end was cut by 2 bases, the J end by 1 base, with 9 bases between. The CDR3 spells CASSFTGANTEAFF. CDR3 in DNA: TGCGCCAGCAGCTTCACGGGGGCGAACACTGAAGCTTTCTTT.

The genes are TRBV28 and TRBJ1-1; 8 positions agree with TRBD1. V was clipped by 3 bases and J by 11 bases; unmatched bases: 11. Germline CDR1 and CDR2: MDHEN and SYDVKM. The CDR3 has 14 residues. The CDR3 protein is CASSLDRDFLDAFF. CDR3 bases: TGTGCCAGCAGTTTGGACAGGGATTTTCTGGATGCTTTCTTT.

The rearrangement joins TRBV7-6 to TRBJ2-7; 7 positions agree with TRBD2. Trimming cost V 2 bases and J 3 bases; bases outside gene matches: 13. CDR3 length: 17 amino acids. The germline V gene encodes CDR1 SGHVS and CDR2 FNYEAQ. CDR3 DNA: TGTGCCAGCAGCTTACATACAACTAGCGCAGCATTCTACGAGCAGTACTTC. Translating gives CASSLHTTSAAFYEQYF.

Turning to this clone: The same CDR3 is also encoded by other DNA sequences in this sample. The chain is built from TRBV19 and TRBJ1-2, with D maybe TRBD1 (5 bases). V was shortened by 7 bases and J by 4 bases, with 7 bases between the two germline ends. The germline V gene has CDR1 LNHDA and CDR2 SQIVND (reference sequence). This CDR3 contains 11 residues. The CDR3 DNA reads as TGTGCCAGTACGGGGGGCTATGGCTACACCTTC. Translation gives CASTGGYGYTF.

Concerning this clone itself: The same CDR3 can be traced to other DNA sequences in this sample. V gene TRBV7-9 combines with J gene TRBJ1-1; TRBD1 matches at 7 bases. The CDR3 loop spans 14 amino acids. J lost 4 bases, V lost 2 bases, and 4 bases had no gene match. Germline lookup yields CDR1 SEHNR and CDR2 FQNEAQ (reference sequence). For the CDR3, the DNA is TGTGCCAGCAGCTTAACAGGGGTGGGCACTGAAGCTTTCTTT. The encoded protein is CASSLTGVGTEAFF.

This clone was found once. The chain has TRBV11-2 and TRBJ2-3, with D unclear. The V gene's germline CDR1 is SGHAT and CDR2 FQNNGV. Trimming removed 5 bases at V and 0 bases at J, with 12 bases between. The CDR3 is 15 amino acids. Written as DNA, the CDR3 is TGTGCCAGCAGCCCAACAACGCCTAGCACAGATACGCAGTATTTT. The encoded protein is CASSPTTPSTDTQYF. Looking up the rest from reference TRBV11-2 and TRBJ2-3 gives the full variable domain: EAGVAQSPRYKIIEKRQSVAFWCNPISGHATLYWYQQILGQGPKLLIQFQNNGVVDDSQLPKDRFSAERLKGVDSTLKIQPAKLEDSAVYLCASSPTTPSTDTQYFGPGTRLTVL.

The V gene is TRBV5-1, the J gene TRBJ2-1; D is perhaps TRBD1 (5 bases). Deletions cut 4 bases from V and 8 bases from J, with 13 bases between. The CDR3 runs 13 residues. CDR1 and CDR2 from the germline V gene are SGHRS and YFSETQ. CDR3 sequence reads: CASSPGQGDEQFF. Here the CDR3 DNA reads TGCGCCAGCAGCCCCGGGCAGGGCGATGAGCAGTTCTTC.

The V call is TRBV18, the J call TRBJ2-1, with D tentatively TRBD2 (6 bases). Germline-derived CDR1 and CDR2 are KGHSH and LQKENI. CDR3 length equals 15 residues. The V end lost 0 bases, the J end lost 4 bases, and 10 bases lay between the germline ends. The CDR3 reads CASSPPLAAYNEQFF. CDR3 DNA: TGTGCCAGCTCACCACCGTTAGCGGCTTACAATGAGCAGTTCTTC.

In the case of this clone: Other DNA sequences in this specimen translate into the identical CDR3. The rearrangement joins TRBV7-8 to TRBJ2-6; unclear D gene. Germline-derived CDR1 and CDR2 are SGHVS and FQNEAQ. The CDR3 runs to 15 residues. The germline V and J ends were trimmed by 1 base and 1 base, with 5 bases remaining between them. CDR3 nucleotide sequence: TGTGCCAGCAGCTTAGGAGCGTCTGGGGCCAACGTCCTGACTTTC. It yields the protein CASSLGASGANVLTF.

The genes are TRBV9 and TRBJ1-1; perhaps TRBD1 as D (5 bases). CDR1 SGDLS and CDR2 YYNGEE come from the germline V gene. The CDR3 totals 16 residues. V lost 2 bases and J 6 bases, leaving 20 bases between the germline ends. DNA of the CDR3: TGTGCCAGCAGCGTGTCTCAGGGAGGGTCTCTCGCTGAAGCTTTCTTT. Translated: CASSVSQGGSLAEAFF.

CDR3 DNA sequence: TGTGCCAGCAGCTGGAACAGGGGACCTACCTACGAGCAGTACTTC. Its protein product is CASSWNRGPTYEQYF. The chain has TRBV11-2 and TRBJ2-7, with 7 bases aligning to TRBD1. The germline V gene has CDR1 SGHAT and CDR2 FQNNGV. The V and J ends lost 4 bases and 2 bases, in that order; junction bases with no gene match: 8. CDR3 length: 15 residues.

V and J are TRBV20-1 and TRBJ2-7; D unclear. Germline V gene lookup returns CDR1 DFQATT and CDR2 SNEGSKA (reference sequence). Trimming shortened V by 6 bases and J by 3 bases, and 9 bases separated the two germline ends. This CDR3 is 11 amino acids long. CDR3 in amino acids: CSASDDYEQYF. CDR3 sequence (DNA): TGCAGTGCGTCCGACGACTACGAGCAGTACTTC.

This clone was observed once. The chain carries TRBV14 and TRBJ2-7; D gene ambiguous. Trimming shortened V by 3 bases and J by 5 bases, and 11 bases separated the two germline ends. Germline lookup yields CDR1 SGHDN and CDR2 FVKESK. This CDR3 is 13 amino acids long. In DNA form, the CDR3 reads TGTGCCAGCAGCCAGACGTTATCCCACGAGCAGTACTTC. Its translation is CASSQTLSHEQYF.

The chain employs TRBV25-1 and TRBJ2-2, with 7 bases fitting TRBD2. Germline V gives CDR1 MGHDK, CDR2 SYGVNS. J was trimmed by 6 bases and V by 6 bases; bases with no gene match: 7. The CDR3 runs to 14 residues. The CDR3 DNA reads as TGTGCCAGCAGCCCCGGGAGCGGGGCCGGGGAGCTGTTTTTT. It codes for CASSPGSGAGELFF.

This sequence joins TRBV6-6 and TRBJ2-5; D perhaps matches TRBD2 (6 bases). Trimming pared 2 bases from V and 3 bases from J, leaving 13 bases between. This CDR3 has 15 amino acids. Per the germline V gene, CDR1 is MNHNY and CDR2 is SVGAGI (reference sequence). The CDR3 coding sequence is TGTGCCAGCAGTTACGGTGACGAGCGGGAAGAGACCCAGTACTTC. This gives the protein CASSYGDEREETQYF.

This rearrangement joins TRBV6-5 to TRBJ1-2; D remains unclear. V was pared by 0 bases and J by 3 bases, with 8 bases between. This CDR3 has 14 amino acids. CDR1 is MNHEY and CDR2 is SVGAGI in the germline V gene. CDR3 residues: CASSYSGRYYGYTF. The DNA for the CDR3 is TGTGCCAGCAGTTACTCGGGCCGATACTATGGCTACACCTTC.

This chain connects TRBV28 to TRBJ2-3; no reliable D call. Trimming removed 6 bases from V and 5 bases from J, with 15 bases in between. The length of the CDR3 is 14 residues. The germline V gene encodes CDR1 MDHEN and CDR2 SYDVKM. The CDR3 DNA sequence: TGTGCCAGCAGCTTCCTCTTTCGGATAGATACGCAGTATTTT. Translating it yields CASSFLFRIDTQYF.